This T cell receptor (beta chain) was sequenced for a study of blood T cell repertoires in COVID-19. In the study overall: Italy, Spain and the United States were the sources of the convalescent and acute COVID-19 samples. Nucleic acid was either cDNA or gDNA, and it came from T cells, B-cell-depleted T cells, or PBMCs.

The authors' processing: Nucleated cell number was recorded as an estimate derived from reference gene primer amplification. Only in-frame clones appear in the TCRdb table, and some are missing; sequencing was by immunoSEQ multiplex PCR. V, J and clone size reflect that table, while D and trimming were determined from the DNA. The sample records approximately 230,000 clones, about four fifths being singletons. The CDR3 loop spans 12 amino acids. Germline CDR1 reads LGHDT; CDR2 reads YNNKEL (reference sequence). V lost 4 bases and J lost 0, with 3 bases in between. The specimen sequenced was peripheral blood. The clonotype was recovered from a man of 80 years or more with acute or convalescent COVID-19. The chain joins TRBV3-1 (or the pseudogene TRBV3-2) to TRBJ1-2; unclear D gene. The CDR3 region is CASSPTNYGYTF. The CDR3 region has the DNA TGTGCCAGCAGCCCTACTAACTATGGCTACACCTTC.